These 20 T cell receptor beta chains originate from one sample sequenced in a study of cytomegalovirus exposure and HLA in healthy donors. Primers included in the PCR were 60 Vbeta and 13 Jbeta primers. Using immunoSEQ multiplex PCR, the repertoire was profiled, and TCRdb retains in-frame clones only, with some absent. The profile covers about 160,000 clones, with roughly 80% appearing a single time and 7% taken by the ten largest. Sequenced: PBMCs. These receptor sequences come from a woman aged 25 to 39 in good health and CMV-seropositive.

This clone was seen a single time. The rearrangement links TRBV9 to TRBJ1-2; TRBD1 might be the D (6 bases). Between the trimmed V and J ends, which lost 4 bases and 6 bases, there was a span of 13 bases. The germline CDR1 and CDR2 sequences are SGDLS and YYNGEE. The CDR3 is 13 residues long. CDR3 sequence reads: CASSQSGANGYTF. The CDR3 region has the DNA TGTGCCAGCAGCCAATCAGGGGCAAATGGCTACACCTTC.

This clone showed up just a few times. The chain is built from TRBV7-9 and TRBJ1-1, with 7 bases that match TRBD1. This CDR3 has 13 residues. V shed 5 bases, J shed 0 bases, and the junction held 0 bases outside the gene matches. Germline V gives CDR1 SEHNR, CDR2 FQNEAQ (reference sequence). CDR3 DNA sequence: TGTGCCAGCAGCGACAGGGTGAACACTGAAGCTTTCTTT. It translates to CASSDRVNTEAFF.

The rearrangement links TRBV10-3 to TRBJ2-7; 11 nucleotides align to TRBD1. Germline assignment: CDR1 ENHRY and CDR2 SYGVKD. The CDR3 length is 16 residues. V was clipped by 8 bases and J by 5 bases; unmatched bases: 14. The CDR3 sequence is CAIAGAGQGVRHEQYF. The DNA for the CDR3 is TGTGCCATCGCTGGGGCGGGACAGGGGGTGCGTCACGAGCAGTACTTC.

This clone was counted a single time. This chain connects TRBV9 to TRBJ1-1, with 9 nucleotides matching TRBD1. The germline V gene has CDR1 SGDLS and CDR2 YYNGEE. CDR3 size: 15 residues. J gave up 5 bases and V 0 bases, and 5 bases lay outside the gene matches. CDR3: CASSVEQGAGTEAFF. As DNA, the CDR3 is TGTGCCAGCAGCGTAGAACAGGGGGCCGGGACTGAAGCTTTCTTT.

This clone was seen a few times. This chain connects TRBV6-5 to TRBJ1-2; a possible D gene is TRBD1 (5 bases). This CDR3 is 11 amino acids long. CDR1 and CDR2 (germline): MNHEY, SVGAGI. V was shortened by 7 bases and J by 7 bases, with 10 bases between the two germline ends. The CDR3 nucleotides read TGTGCCAGCACCCAGGGTCGTGGCTACACCTTC. This gives the protein CASTQGRGYTF.

This chain joins TRBV4-3 and TRBJ2-5, with TRBD1 identical over 8 bases. This CDR3 is 17 amino acids long. Germline lookup yields CDR1 LGHNA and CDR2 YSLEER. V was pared by 0 bases and J by 3 bases, with 9 bases of the junction left unmatched. Written as DNA, the CDR3 is TGCGCCAGCAGCCAAGAACTGATCCAGACAGGGGAAGAGACCCAGTACTTC. Translating gives CASSQELIQTGEETQYF.

This chain joins TRBV6-4 and TRBJ2-7; 11 bases fit TRBD1. V trimming: 6 bases; J trimming: 3 bases; junction bases outside the gene matches: 7. The CDR3 totals 15 residues. Germline V gene lookup returns CDR1 MRHNA and CDR2 SNTAGT. The CDR3: CASSPGQGASYEQYF. In DNA, the CDR3 is TGTGCCAGCAGCCCCGGACAGGGGGCGAGCTACGAGCAGTACTTC.

The chain links TRBV29-1 to TRBJ1-4, with D perhaps TRBD1 (6 bases). CDR1 and CDR2 from the germline V gene are SQVTM and ANQGSEA. This CDR3 has 12 residues. With 6 bases removed from V and 6 bases from J, the gap between germline ends came to 11 bases. This chain's CDR3 is CSVQAGDEKLFF. The CDR3 coding sequence is TGCAGCGTACAAGCAGGGGATGAAAAACTGTTTTTT.

The chain links TRBV19 to TRBJ1-4; unclear D gene. Trimming removed 10 bases at V and 14 bases at J, with 20 bases between. This CDR3 is built from 12 residues. Germline CDR1 reads LNHDA; CDR2 reads SQIVND (reference sequence). CDR3 loop: CATRDSSFRLFF. The CDR3 coding sequence is TGTGCCACCCGGGATTCTTCTTTTCGTCTGTTTTTT.

The gene calls are TRBV5-1 and TRBJ1-6; no clear D gene. Germline loops: CDR1 SGHRS, CDR2 YFSETQ. Trimming pared 7 bases from V and 6 bases from J, leaving 11 bases between. The CDR3 totals 13 residues. CDR3 loop: CASGWEANSPLHF. In DNA form, the CDR3 reads TGCGCCAGCGGCTGGGAGGCTAATTCACCCCTCCACTTT.

The chain has TRBV28 and TRBJ2-7; the match to TRBD1 covers 7 bases. The V and J ends lost 4 bases and 9 bases, in that order; junction bases with no gene match: 12. Germline V CDR1 and CDR2: MDHEN, SYDVKM. The CDR3 spans 14 residues. The CDR3 sequence: CASSSMDRHHTQYF. The CDR3, as DNA: TGTGCCAGCAGTTCGATGGACAGGCATCACACGCAGTACTTC.

The chain combines TRBV5-4 with TRBJ2-7; 8 bases line up with TRBD2. Trimming at V came to 4 bases and at J to 3 bases, leaving 9 bases not matched to a gene. CDR1 is SGHNT, CDR2 YYREEE, per germline (reference sequence). CDR3 length: 15 amino acids. The CDR3: CASSRKTGGGYEQYF. The CDR3 DNA is TGTGCCAGCAGCAGGAAAACGGGGGGGGGCTACGAGCAGTACTTC.

The chain is built from TRBV19 and TRBJ1-2, with a possible D match to TRBD1 (5 bases). Germline CDR1 is LNHDA and CDR2 is SQIVND (reference sequence). Trimming took off 7 bases at V and 8 bases at J, with 29 bases between the two ends. The CDR3 is 17 residues long. CDR3 residues: CASTTSGGDSPRRGYTF. The CDR3 nucleotides read TGTGCCAGTACTACCTCGGGTGGGGACTCTCCCCGAAGGGGCTACACCTTC.

CDR3 coding DNA: TGTGCCTGGAGTGACACTAGCGAGAGCACAGATACGCAGTATTTT. As protein: CAWSDTSESTDTQYF. This chain links TRBV30 with TRBJ2-3; 7 nucleotides align to TRBD2. This CDR3 spans 15 amino acids. The germline CDR1 and CDR2 sequences are GTSNPN and SVGIG (reference sequence). After removal of 1 base from V and 0 bases from J, the junction contained 4 bases not matched to a gene.

This chain uses TRBV7-2 with TRBJ1-3, with D unclear. This CDR3 has 14 residues. Looked up from germline, CDR1 is SGHTA and CDR2 is FQGNSA. V lost 2 bases and J 2 bases, leaving 7 bases between the germline ends. Here the CDR3 DNA reads TGTGCCAGCAGCTTAAATACAGCTGGAAACACCATATATTTT. Translated: CASSLNTAGNTIYF. Combining the CDR3 with reference TRBV7-2 and TRBJ1-3 gives the whole variable domain GAGVSQSPSNKVTEKGKDVELRCDPISGHTALYWYRQSLGQGLEFLIYFQGNSAPDKSGLPSDRFSAERTGGSVSTLTIQRTQQEDSAVYLCASSLNTAGNTIYFGEGSWLTVV.

The chain employs TRBV29-1 and TRBJ2-5; D is possibly TRBD1 (6 bases). CDR3 size: 16 residues. With 6 bases removed from V and 4 bases from J, the gap between germline ends came to 24 bases. Germline assignment: CDR1 SQVTM and CDR2 ANQGSEA. CDR3 DNA sequence: TGCAGCGTGGCCTATTCAAGGGGACAAGGGCGAGAGACCCAGTACTTC. Residues: CSVAYSRGQGRETQYF.

This clone has more than one count but fewer than ten. The chain has TRBV5-1 and TRBJ1-1; the D is unclear. Germline loops: CDR1 SGHRS, CDR2 YFSETQ. Trimming took off 0 bases at V and 6 bases at J, with 12 bases between the two ends. CDR3 length: 14 amino acids. DNA of the CDR3: TGCGCCAGCAGCTTGGTGAGGGCAAGCCCTGAAGCTTTCTTT. Translated, it gives CASSLVRASPEAFF.

The chain recombines TRBV5-6 with TRBJ2-5, with D maybe TRBD1 (7 bases). V gave up 3 bases and J gave up 13 bases, with 13 bases separating them. Per germline, CDR1 SGHDT and CDR2 YYEEEE. CDR3 length equals 11 residues. The CDR3 protein is CASSSRGAPYF. For the CDR3, the DNA is TGTGCCAGCAGCTCCAGGGGGGCTCCGTACTTC. The full variable domain, rest sourced from reference TRBV5-6 and TRBJ2-5, is DAGVTQSPTHLIKTRGQQVTLRCSPKSGHDTVSWYQQALGQGPQFIFQYYEEEERQRGNFPDRFSGHQFPNYSSELNVNALLLGDSALYLCASSSRGAPYFGPGTRLLVL.

For this clone: The junction departs from the called germline gene at one end, perhaps through a read error. This rearrangement joins TRBV6-6 to TRBJ1-6, with D hard to call. Germline lookup yields CDR1 MNHNY and CDR2 SVGAGI (reference sequence). This CDR3 is built from 14 residues. Written as DNA, the CDR3 is TGTGCCAGCAGTACCTACTCCTCTAATTCACCCCTCCACTTT. Protein sequence: CASSTYSSNSPLHF.

This clone was recorded only once. The chain joins TRBV5-1 to TRBJ2-5; 9 bases are shared with TRBD2. With V trimmed by 1 base and J by 3 bases, 1 base remained unmatched. This CDR3 is 14 amino acids long. Germline CDR1 and CDR2: SGHRS and YFSETQ. CDR3 region: CASSLSSGEETQYF. CDR3 DNA sequence: TGCGCCAGCAGCTTGTCTAGCGGGGAAGAGACCCAGTACTTC.